This T cell receptor beta chain was recorded in a study of blood T cells in healthy people across ages. Notes on the study in general: TCR beta diversity, measured per million T cells, fell in a roughly linear way with age. Donor CMV status was unknown, possibly confounding expanded clonotype changes. A conclusive naive versus antigen-experienced comparison was prevented by the unsorted PBMCs.

The CDR3 spans 15 residues. Germline V gene sequence: CDR1 SGHTA, CDR2 FQGNSA. Trimming took off 0 bases at V and 5 bases at J, with 10 bases between the two ends. Combining a sample-barcoded 5' primer with a J-beta primer mix, a second PCR ran for 7 to 11 cycles. Through a template-switch adaptor with 12 random nucleotides, each cDNA molecule received a tag. MiXCR was run by TCRdb on the 5' RACE reads, yielding one entry per CDR3 protein. The sample lists around 790,000 distinct CDR3 sequences; around two fifths were seen once. The table lists this clonotype with a few counts. Its antigen is unidentified.

The chain combines TRBV7-2 with TRBJ2-2, with D possibly matching TRBD1 (5 bases). This receptor was obtained from a man between 60 and 70 years old in good health. The sequenced material came from blood. In nucleotides, the CDR3 is TGTGCCAGCAGCTTAGCAGGGGCCCCGACCGGGGAGCTGTTTTTT. Translating gives CASSLAGAPTGELFF.